The clone carrying this T cell receptor (beta chain) was detected a few times. This sample is part of a study of T cells in Graves' hyperthyroidism and ophthalmopathy. The CDR3 length is 16 residues. V shed 0 bases, J shed 7 bases, and the junction held 9 bases outside the gene matches. CDR1 and CDR2 from the germline V gene are SGHNT and YENEEA. What was amplified from RNA transcripts were TCR beta CDR3 regions. HTBI primers were the set used in a first-round RT-PCR of the TCR CDR3. TCRdb re-derived calls from the multiplex PCR reads in MiXCR, one entry per CDR3 protein. This sample carries roughly 550,000 distinct CDR3 sequences, around 16% of them seen once, and the ten largest clones take approximately 30%.

This clonotype originated in a woman between 25 and 40 years old with Graves' ophthalmopathy. The chain uses TRBV11-3 and TRBJ2-1, with 7 bases identical to TRBD2. What was sequenced was blood. In DNA form, the CDR3 reads TGTGCCAGCAGCTTAGACCCCGAGACTAGCAGGAATGAGCAGTTCTTC. It specifies CASSLDPETSRNEQFF.